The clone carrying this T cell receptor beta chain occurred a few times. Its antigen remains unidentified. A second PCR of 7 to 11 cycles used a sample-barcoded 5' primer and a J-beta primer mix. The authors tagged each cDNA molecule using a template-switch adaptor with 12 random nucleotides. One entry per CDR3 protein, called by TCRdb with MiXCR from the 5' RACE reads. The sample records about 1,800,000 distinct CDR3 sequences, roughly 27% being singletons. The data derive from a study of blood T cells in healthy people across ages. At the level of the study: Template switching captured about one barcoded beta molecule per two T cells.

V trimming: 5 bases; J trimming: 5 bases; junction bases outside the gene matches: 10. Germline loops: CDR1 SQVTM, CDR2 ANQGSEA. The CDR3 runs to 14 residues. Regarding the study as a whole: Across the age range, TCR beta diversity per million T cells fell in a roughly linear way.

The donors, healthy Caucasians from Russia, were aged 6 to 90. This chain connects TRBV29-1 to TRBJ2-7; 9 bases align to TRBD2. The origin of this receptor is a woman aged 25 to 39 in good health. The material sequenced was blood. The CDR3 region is CSVTPGLASDEQYF. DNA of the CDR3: TGCAGCGTTACCCCGGGACTAGCATCCGACGAGCAGTACTTC.